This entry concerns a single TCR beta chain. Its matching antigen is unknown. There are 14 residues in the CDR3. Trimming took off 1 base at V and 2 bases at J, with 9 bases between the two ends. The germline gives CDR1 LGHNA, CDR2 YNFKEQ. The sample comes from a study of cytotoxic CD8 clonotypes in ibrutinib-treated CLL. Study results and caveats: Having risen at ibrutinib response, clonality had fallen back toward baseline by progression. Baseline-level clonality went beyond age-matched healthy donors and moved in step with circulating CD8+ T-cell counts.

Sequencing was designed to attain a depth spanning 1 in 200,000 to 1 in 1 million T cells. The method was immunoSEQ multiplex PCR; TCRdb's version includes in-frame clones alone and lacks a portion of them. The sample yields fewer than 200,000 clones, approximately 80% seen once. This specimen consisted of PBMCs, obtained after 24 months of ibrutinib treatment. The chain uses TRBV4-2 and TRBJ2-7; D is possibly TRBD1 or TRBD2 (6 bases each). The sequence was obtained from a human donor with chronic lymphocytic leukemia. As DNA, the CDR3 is TGTGCCAGCAGCCAAGGGAGGGGGACCTACGAGCAGTACTTC. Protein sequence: CASSQGRGTYEQYF.